This TCR beta chain was recovered during a study of blood T cell repertoires in COVID-19. Study background: Some COVID-19 samples were acute and others convalescent; all came from the United States, Italy and Spain. T cells, B-cell-depleted T cells, or PBMCs supplied cDNA or gDNA.

Cohort assignment relied on participant-reported clinical history. Clones were sequenced by immunoSEQ multiplex PCR, and TCRdb holds only the in-frame ones, with some missing. The sample includes a few hundred thousand clones, about 87% of them seen just once. Specimen: PBMCs or T cells enriched from blood (not recorded which). This clonotype was obtained from a man aged 35-49 years in a cohort exposed to, infected with or recovered from COVID-19 (not recorded which).

CDR3 sequence (DNA): TGTGCCAGCAGCCTCGGGACAGGGAACACTGAAGCTTTCTTT. Translated, it gives CASSLGTGNTEAFF. The rearrangement joins TRBV6-6 to TRBJ1-1, with 8 nucleotides matching TRBD1. Germline V gives CDR1 MNHNY, CDR2 SVGAGI (reference sequence). This CDR3 comprises 14 residues. Trimming at V came to 6 bases and at J to 1 base, leaving 4 bases not matched to a gene.